This is a list of T cell receptor beta chains from one sample in a study of blood T cell repertoires in COVID-19. TCRdb's copy holds only in-frame clones and misses some; the assay was immunoSEQ multiplex PCR. This table holds 150,000 to 200,000 clones, 88% found once. Sequencing was done on a sample of peripheral blood. Every receptor here comes from a man in his sixties with acute or convalescent COVID-19. Each CDR3 is given with its conserved first and last residue. D genes are given only for firm matches. Rows give clone size only sometimes, using once, few, many, or a class for an expanded clone.

J gene	D gene	V gene	clone size	CDR3 DNA	CDR3 protein
TRBJ2-1	TRBD2	TRBV7-3	NA	TGTGCCAGCAGCCCCTCGCGGGGCGGGAGCGTGGTGGGGGAGCAGTTCTTC	CASSPSRGGSVVGEQFF
TRBJ2-2	TRBD1	TRBV5-1	once	TGCGCCAGCACCACAGGGGGCCCCGGGGAGCTGTTTTTT	CASTTGGPGELFF
TRBJ2-3	NA	TRBV2	NA	TGTGCCAGCAGAGCCCACGGTAGCACAGATACGCAGTATTTT	CASRAHGSTDTQYF
TRBJ1-6	NA	TRBV5-6	NA	TGTGCCAGCAGCTCTGGGACTGGGGATAATTCACCCCTCCACTTT	CASSSGTGDNSPLHF
TRBJ2-5	TRBD1	TRBV5-1	once	TGCGCCAGCAGCTCTGTCCCGGGACAGGGTCAGTACTTC	CASSSVPGQGQYF
TRBJ2-5	NA	TRBV19	NA	TGTGCCAGTAGTATAATCGCGGGGTACGAGACCCAGTACTTC	CASSIIAGYETQYF
TRBJ2-3	TRBD2	TRBV5-5	once	TGTGCCAGCAGCTACCTTAGCGGGGCCACAGATACGCAGTATTTT	CASSYLSGATDTQYF
TRBJ1-5	TRBD1	TRBV10-3	NA	TGTGCCATCAGTGCCATAACAGGGGGAAATCAGCCCCAGCATTTT	CAISAITGGNQPQHF
TRBJ1-1	TRBD1	TRBV2	NA	TGTGCCAGCAGTGAACTGACAGGGATGAACACTGAAGCTTTCTTT	CASSELTGMNTEAFF
TRBJ1-5	TRBD1	TRBV15	NA	TGTGCCACCAGCAATGGACAGGGCAATCAGCCCCAGCATTTT	CATSNGQGNQPQHF
TRBJ1-2	NA	TRBV4-2	NA	TGTGCCAGCAGCCCCCGCACCAATACAGGTGGCTACACCTTC	CASSPRTNTGGYTF
TRBJ1-1	TRBD1	TRBV6-1	NA	TGTGCCAGCAGTGAAGGGGGCAGGGGGCGAAGCATGAACACTGAAGCTTTCTTT	CASSEGGRGRSMNTEAFF
TRBJ1-1	TRBD1	TRBV6-5	NA	TGTGCCAGCAGTTACGTGGGGGGACAGGTGAACACTGAAGCTTTCTTT	CASSYVGGQVNTEAFF
TRBJ1-2	NA	TRBV29-1	NA	TGCAGCGTTGATAGTGATGGCTACACCTTC	CSVDSDGYTF
TRBJ2-1	NA	TRBV7-2	NA	TGTGCCAGCAGCCCGCGTTGGAGCTCCTACAATGAGCAGTTCTTC	CASSPRWSSYNEQFF
TRBJ2-3	NA	TRBV29-1	NA	TGCAGCGCTCAGGGTCTAGATACGCAGTATTTT	CSAQGLDTQYF
TRBJ1-1	TRBD1	TRBV9	NA	TGTGCCAGCAGCGCCTCCCCAGGGGGCACTGAAGCTTTCTTT	CASSASPGGTEAFF
TRBJ2-7	TRBD1	TRBV18	NA	TGTGCCAGCTCAGCGGACAGGGGCTACGAGCAGTACTTC	CASSADRGYEQYF
TRBJ1-2	TRBD1	TRBV7-2	NA	TGTGCCAGCAGCTCCTCAGGGGGTGGCTATGGCTACACCTTC	CASSSSGGGYGYTF
TRBJ2-7	TRBD2	TRBV29-1	NA	TGCAGCGTTGAGACTAGCAAGCGAGAGCAGTACTTC	CSVETSKREQYF
TRBJ1-5	NA	TRBV19	NA	TGTGCCAGTACTAAGGGGGGGGATCAGCCCCAGCATTTT	CASTKGGDQPQHF
TRBJ1-5	NA	TRBV21-1	NA	TGTGCCAGCAGCACGTTGACAGCACGGCCCCAGCATTTT	CASSTLTARPQHF
TRBJ2-1	NA	TRBV20-1	NA	TGCAGTGCGAGACAGAACAATGAGCAGTTCTTC	CSARQNNEQFF
TRBJ2-2	NA	TRBV12-5	NA	TGTGCTAGTGGTTTGCCCCCTAACACCGGGGAGCTGTTTTTT	CASGLPPNTGELFF
TRBJ1-1	NA	TRBV3-1/TRBV3-2	NA	TGTGCCAGCAGCCACCGGGGCACTGAAGCTTTCTTT	CASSHRGTEAFF
TRBJ2-1	TRBD2	TRBV19	NA	TGTGCCAGTAGTACCCCGGGACTAGCGACCTACAATGAGCAGTTCTTC	CASSTPGLATYNEQFF
TRBJ2-1	TRBD2	TRBV30	once	TGTGCCTGGAGTGTTACTAGCGGGGGGGCGGATGAGCAGTTCTTC	CAWSVTSGGADEQFF
TRBJ1-1	TRBD1	TRBV6-5	NA	TGTGCCAGCAGTCCCTACAGGGGGGGTGAAGCTTTCTTT	CASSPYRGGEAFF
TRBJ2-1	TRBD2	TRBV2	NA	TGTGCCAGCACTGTGGGACTAGCGGGCTACAATGAGCAGTTCTTC	CASTVGLAGYNEQFF
TRBJ1-2	NA	TRBV19	NA	TGTGCCAGTAATCCCCTAAACCGAGGTTATGGCTACACCTTC	CASNPLNRGYGYTF
TRBJ2-1	TRBD1	TRBV15	NA	TGTGCCACCAGCAGAAGCCAGGGGGCGTTGATTCGTGAGCAGTTCTTC	CATSRSQGALIREQFF
TRBJ2-1	NA	TRBV7-9	NA	TGTGCCAGCAGTCTAGAGCCCTCCTACAATGAGCAGTTCTTC	CASSLEPSYNEQFF
TRBJ1-4	NA	TRBV19	NA	TGTGCCAGTCGATCTCCAGGGAGGGAAAAACTGTTTTTT	CASRSPGREKLFF
TRBJ1-6	TRBD1	TRBV30	NA	TGTGCCTCGAGAGGGACAGGGAGTAATTCACCCCTCCACTTT	CASRGTGSNSPLHF
TRBJ2-1	NA	TRBV11-3	once	TGTGCCAGCAGCTTAGTTCTTGCAGGGGCAGTAGGGAATGAGCAGTTCTTC	CASSLVLAGAVGNEQFF
TRBJ1-1	NA	TRBV3-1/TRBV3-2	NA	TGTGCCAGCAGCCAAGCTTGGACAGATCCCCGGGGCACTGAAGCTTTCTTT	CASSQAWTDPRGTEAFF
TRBJ1-1	TRBD1	TRBV11-2	NA	TGTGCCAGCAGCTTTAGACAGGGAAACACTGAAGCTTTCTTT	CASSFRQGNTEAFF
TRBJ2-7	NA	TRBV29-1	NA	TGCAGCGTTTGGGCGTCCTACGAGCAGTACTTC	CSVWASYEQYF
TRBJ1-2	TRBD1	TRBV4-2	NA	TGTGCCAGCAGCCAAGATTCCTCGGGACAGGGGGCCTATGGCTACACCTTC	CASSQDSSGQGAYGYTF
TRBJ2-6	NA	TRBV7-2	NA	TGTGCCAGCAGCTTGCGGCGCTCTGGGGCCAACGTCCTGACTTTC	CASSLRRSGANVLTF
TRBJ2-1	TRBD2	TRBV27	NA	TGTGCCAGCAGTTTAGGACTAGCGGGTTACCAGTTCTTC	CASSLGLAGYQFF
TRBJ2-5	NA	TRBV11-3	NA	TGTGCCAGCCGGTCGGTGTGGGCGGAGACCCAGTACTTC	CASRSVWAETQYF
TRBJ2-2	TRBD1	TRBV9	NA	TGTGCCAGCAGCGGGCGCCGGGACAGACCCTATGTTGGCACCGGGGAGCTGTTTTTT	CASSGRRDRPYVGTGELFF
TRBJ2-7	NA	TRBV19	NA	TGTGCCAGTAGTATAGATCTTCTTTGGGCGGGCGCCTACGAGCAGTACTTC	CASSIDLLWAGAYEQYF
TRBJ1-1	NA	TRBV7-2	NA	TGTGCCAGCAGCCCTGGGGGACAAAAGAACACTGAAGCTTTCTTT	CASSPGGQKNTEAFF
TRBJ1-6	TRBD1	TRBV5-1	NA	TGCGCCAGCAGCACCGGACAGGGAGATTCACCCCTCCACTTT	CASSTGQGDSPLHF
TRBJ2-3	NA	TRBV30	once	TGTGCCTGGAGTGAGCGTCCAGATACGCAGTATTTT	CAWSERPDTQYF
TRBJ1-3	NA	TRBV2	NA	TGTGCCAGCTCGGGAGTCCTCTCTGGAAACACCATATATTTT	CASSGVLSGNTIYF
TRBJ1-4	NA	TRBV5-6	NA	TGTGCCAGCAGCTTGCGGACTGTAACTAATGAAAAACTGTTTTTT	CASSLRTVTNEKLFF
TRBJ1-2	TRBD1	TRBV6-4	NA	TGTGCCAGCAGCCCCGGACAGGGGGATCCCTATGGCTACACCTTC	CASSPGQGDPYGYTF
TRBJ2-1	TRBD1	TRBV19	NA	TGTGCCAGTAGTATAGGAGGACAGGGGAGCTCCTACAATGAGCAGTTCTTC	CASSIGGQGSSYNEQFF
TRBJ2-3	NA	TRBV7-2	NA	TGTGCCAGCAGCTCCTTCCTTACAGATACGCAGTATTTT	CASSSFLTDTQYF
TRBJ1-1	TRBD1	TRBV5-4	NA	TGTGCCAGCAGATTGACAGGGGCCACTGAAGCTTTCTTT	CASRLTGATEAFF
TRBJ2-3	NA	TRBV24-1	NA	TGTGCCACCAGTGACCCCCGACTGGCTCAAACAGATACGCAGTATTTT	CATSDPRLAQTDTQYF
TRBJ1-2	TRBD1	TRBV7-3	NA	TGTGCCAGCAGCTCCAGGACAGGGCATGGCTACACCTTC	CASSSRTGHGYTF
TRBJ2-5	TRBD2	TRBV11-2	NA	TGTGCCAGCAGCTCACTAGCGGGAGGGTGGGAGACCCAGTACTTC	CASSSLAGGWETQYF
TRBJ2-3	TRBD2	TRBV7-3	NA	TGTGCCAGCAGCTCCTCACTAGCGGGGGGCTGGGATACGCAGTATTTT	CASSSSLAGGWDTQYF
TRBJ1-5	NA	TRBV6-1	NA	TGTGCCAGCAGTGAAATCCAGAGCAATCAGCCCCAGCATTTT	CASSEIQSNQPQHF
TRBJ1-2	TRBD1	TRBV19	NA	TGTGCCAATATGACCCGCCGACAGGGCGCTAACTATGGCTACACCTTC	CANMTRRQGANYGYTF